The clone carrying this TCR beta chain was seen many times. Its specificity is not known. Template material for amplifying TCR beta CDR3 regions consisted of RNA transcripts. Primed by the HTBI set, a first-round RT-PCR was run on the TCR CDR3. MiXCR, applied by TCRdb to the multiplex PCR reads, yields one record per CDR3 protein. The repertoire consists of approximately 590,000 distinct CDR3 sequences, with 15% to 19% occurring once and the leading ten covering under 7.5%. For Graves' hyperthyroidism to be stable, ophthalmopathy could not progress within 18 months. This sample is part of a study of T cells in Graves' hyperthyroidism and ophthalmopathy. Study outcomes and limitations: A model of 13 V-J features distinguished ophthalmopathy from stable hyperthyroidism.

This CDR3 region has 19 residues. Germline loops: CDR1 LGHDT, CDR2 YNNKEL (reference sequence). The ends lost 0 bases at V and 1 base at J; junction bases unmatched: 11. The clonotype originates from a woman in her 30s with Graves' hyperthyroidism. This sequence joins TRBV3-1 and TRBJ2-3; 9 nucleotides match TRBD2. The sample comprised blood. The CDR3 sequence: CASSQDRGLGLAGTDTQYF. The DNA of the CDR3 is TGTGCCAGCAGCCAAGATAGAGGCCTGGGACTAGCAGGCACAGATACGCAGTATTTT.